This is a list of T cell receptor beta chains from one sample in a study of CD8 T cells in Susac syndrome. TCRdb used MiXCR to reprocess the immunoSEQ multiplex PCR reads, holding one entry per CDR3 protein. The sample shows some 110,000 distinct CDR3 sequences, about 95% of them seen only once. Sequenced: CD4+ T cells from PBMCs. The receptor set was obtained from a human donor in good health. The CDR3 runs from the conserved cysteine through the conserved F or W.

v_gene	j_gene	CDR3aa
TRBV5-6	TRBJ2-1	CASSLYGYNEQFF
TRBV29-1	TRBJ1-1	CSGAPGWGMVMNTEAFF
TRBV5-1	TRBJ2-1	CASSIRGTSGSYNEQFF
TRBV6-2/TRBV6-3	TRBJ1-5	CASSPTINQPQHF
TRBV10-3	TRBJ2-7	CAISESGDYEQYF
TRBV7-2	TRBJ2-7	CASSLEVAVHYEQYF
TRBV6-2/TRBV6-3	TRBJ2-7	CASSRTKVEQYF
TRBV3-1	TRBJ2-1	CASSQGLAGEVDEQFF
TRBV5-1	TRBJ2-7	CASSLVGRYSYEQYF
TRBV6-2/TRBV6-3	TRBJ1-1	CASVARGNTEAFF
TRBV5-1	TRBJ2-5	CASSITQSQGEETQYF
TRBV20-1	TRBJ2-1	CSAYTGGNEQFF
TRBV29-1	TRBJ1-1	CSVEERGLNTEAFF
TRBV12-3/TRBV12-4	TRBJ2-7	CASSFRDGSYEQYF
TRBV7-9	TRBJ2-7	CASSFTEQGPYEQYF